This T cell receptor beta chain was captured by sequencing in a study of T cell changes during pregnancy in multiple sclerosis. V lost 3 bases, J lost 5 bases, and 10 bases lay in between. The CDR3 runs to 14 residues. Germline assignment: CDR1 KGHSH and CDR2 LQKENI. Data came from immunoSEQ multiplex PCR; TCRdb stores just in-frame clones and leaves some out. The data hold tens of thousands of clones, with 75% to 90% observed a single time. This TCR was sampled from a female donor in good health, enrolled as a control in a pregnancy study. The V and J genes are TRBV18 and TRBJ1-4; D is possibly TRBD1 (6 bases). This specimen was peripheral blood, taken in the first trimester of pregnancy. In nucleotides, the CDR3 is TGTGCCAGCTCACCGCAGGGGCAGAATGAAAAACTGTTTTTT. Translation gives CASSPQGQNEKLFF. Combining the CDR3 with reference TRBV18 and TRBJ1-4 gives the whole variable domain NAGVMQNPRHLVRRRGQEARLRCSPMKGHSHVYWYRQLPEEGLKFMVYLQKENIIDESGMPKERFSAEFPKEGPSILRIQQVVRGDSAAYFCASSPQGQNEKLFFGSGTQLSVL.